This T cell receptor (beta chain) derives from a study of CXCR3-negative and CXCR3-positive naive CD8 T cells. Remarks on this clonotype: The antigen remains unidentified.

Each TRB cDNA library was prepared by 5' RACE (with UMI labels). Using the 5' RACE reads, TCRdb records one entry per CDR3 protein without DNA. The sample table includes some 140,000 distinct CDR3 sequences. The V gene's germline CDR1 is MDHEN and CDR2 SYDVKM. This CDR3 region has 15 residues. Study results and caveats: The TRB CDR3s that CXCR3-positive naive cells carried were more hydrophobic than those of CXCR3-negative naive cells. The study found that naive CXCR3-negative and CXCR3-positive cells shared TRBV-TRBJ usage, while memory cells differed. Diversity in memory CD8+ cells fell much lower than the comparably high levels seen in both naive subsets. Naive subsets had comparable surface CD5; TCR strength was inferred from TRB CDR3 properties.

Those CD8+ T cells considered naive were CD45RO-CCR7+CD27+CD95-. Material for sequencing was naive CXCR3+ CD8+ T cells from blood. Subset in this sample: CD45RO-CCR7+CD27+CD95- naive CD8+ T cells expressing CXCR3 (TNR3+). The chain joins TRBV28 to TRBJ2-7; TCRdb designates TRBD1, a call that cannot be tested without DNA. The receptor's source is a human donor in good health. Some clones in this sample may be carry-over from other donors' samples. Here the CDR3 reads CASRPTGTLSYEQYF.